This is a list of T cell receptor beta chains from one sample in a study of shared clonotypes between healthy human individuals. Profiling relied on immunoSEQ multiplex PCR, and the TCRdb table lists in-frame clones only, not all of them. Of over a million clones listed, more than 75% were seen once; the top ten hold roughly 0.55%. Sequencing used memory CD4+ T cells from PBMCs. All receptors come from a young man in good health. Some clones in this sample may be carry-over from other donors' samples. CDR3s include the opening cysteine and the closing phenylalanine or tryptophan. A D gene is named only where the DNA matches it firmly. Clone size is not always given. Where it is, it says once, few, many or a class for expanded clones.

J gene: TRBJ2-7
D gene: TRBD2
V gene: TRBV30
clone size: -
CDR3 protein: CAWSSGGQGSLYF
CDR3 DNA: TGTGCCTGGAGTTCGGGGGGGCAGGGAAGTCTGTACTTC

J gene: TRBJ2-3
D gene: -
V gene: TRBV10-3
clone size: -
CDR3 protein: CAISGGGDTQYF
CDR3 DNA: TGTGCCATCAGTGGAGGGGGAGATACGCAGTATTTT

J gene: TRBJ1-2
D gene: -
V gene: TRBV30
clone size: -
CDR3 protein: CAWSWAAAETHSRGYTF
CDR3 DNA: TGTGCCTGGAGTTGGGCGGCAGCCGAAACCCATAGTAGGGGCTACACCTTC

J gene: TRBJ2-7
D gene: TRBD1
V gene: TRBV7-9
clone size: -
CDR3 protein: CASSSGQGNGYEQYF
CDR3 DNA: TGTGCCAGCAGCTCGGGACAGGGGAACGGATACGAGCAGTACTTC

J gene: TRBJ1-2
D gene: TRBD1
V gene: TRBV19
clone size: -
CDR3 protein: CASSIRDRGTYGYTF
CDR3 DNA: TGTGCCAGTAGTATACGGGACAGGGGGACCTATGGCTACACCTTC

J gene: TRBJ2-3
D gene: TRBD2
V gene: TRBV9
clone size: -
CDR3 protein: CASSVALARTDTQYF
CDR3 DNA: TGTGCCAGCAGCGTAGCACTAGCGCGCACAGATACGCAGTATTTT

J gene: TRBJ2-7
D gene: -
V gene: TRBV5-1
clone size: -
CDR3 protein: CASSSLGGMTGTPYEQYF
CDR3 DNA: TGCGCCAGCAGCTCCCTTGGGGGGATGACAGGGACTCCCTACGAGCAGTACTTC

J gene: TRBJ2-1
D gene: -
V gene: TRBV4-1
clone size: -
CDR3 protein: CASSQEWWERNEQFF
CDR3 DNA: TGCGCCAGCAGCCAAGAGTGGTGGGAGCGTAATGAGCAGTTCTTC

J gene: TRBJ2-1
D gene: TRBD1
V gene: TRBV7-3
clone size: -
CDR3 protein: CASSLGGTGGLDEQFF
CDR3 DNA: TGTGCCAGCAGTTTAGGAGGGACAGGGGGATTGGATGAGCAGTTCTTC

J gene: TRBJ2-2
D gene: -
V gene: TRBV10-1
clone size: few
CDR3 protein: CASSAGSPGGELFF
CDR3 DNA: TGCGCCAGCAGCGCAGGGTCACCGGGGGGGGAGCTGTTTTTT

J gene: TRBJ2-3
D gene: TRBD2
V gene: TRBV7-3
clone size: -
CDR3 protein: CASSLNVAGGSDTQYF
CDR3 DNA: TGTGCCAGCAGCTTAAACGTTGCGGGAGGGTCAGATACGCAGTATTTT

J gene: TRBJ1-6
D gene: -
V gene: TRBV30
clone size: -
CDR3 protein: CAGSQFRNSPLHF
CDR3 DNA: TGTGCCGGGAGCCAGTTCCGTAATTCACCCCTCCACTTT

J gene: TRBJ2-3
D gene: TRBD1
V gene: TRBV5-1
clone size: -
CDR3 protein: CASRTLGGTGGTDTQYF
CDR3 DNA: TGCGCCAGCAGGACCCTTGGCGGGACAGGGGGGACAGATACGCAGTATTTT

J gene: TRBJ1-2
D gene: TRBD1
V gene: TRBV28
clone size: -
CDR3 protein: CASSYGGTEYGYTF
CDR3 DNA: TGTGCCAGCAGTTACGGGGGGACAGAATATGGCTACACCTTC

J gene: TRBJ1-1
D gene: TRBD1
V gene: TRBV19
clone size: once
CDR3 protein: CASSRSGTGNMNTEAFF
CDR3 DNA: TGTGCCAGTAGTCGTTCCGGGACAGGGAATATGAACACTGAAGCTTTCTTT

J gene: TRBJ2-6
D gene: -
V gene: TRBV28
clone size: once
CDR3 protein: CASSALAGANVLTF
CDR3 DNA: TGTGCCAGCAGTGCTTTAGCCGGGGCCAACGTCCTGACTTTC

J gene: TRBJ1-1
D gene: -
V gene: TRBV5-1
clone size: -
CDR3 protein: CASSFYMNTEAFF
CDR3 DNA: TGCGCCAGCAGCTTCTATATGAACACTGAAGCTTTCTTT

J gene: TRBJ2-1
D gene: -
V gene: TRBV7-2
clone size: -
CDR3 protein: CASSRERLYNEQFF
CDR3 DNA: TGTGCCAGCAGCCGGGAGAGGCTCTACAATGAGCAGTTCTTC

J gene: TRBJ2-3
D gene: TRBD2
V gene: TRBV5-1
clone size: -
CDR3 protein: CASSLAGMWTSGRARTDTQYF
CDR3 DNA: TGCGCCAGCAGCTTGGCCGGCATGTGGACTAGCGGGAGGGCCCGCACAGATACGCAGTATTTT

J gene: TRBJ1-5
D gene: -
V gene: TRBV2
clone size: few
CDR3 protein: CASSFDRVPQHF
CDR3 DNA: TGTGCCAGCAGCTTTGACAGAGTGCCCCAGCATTTT

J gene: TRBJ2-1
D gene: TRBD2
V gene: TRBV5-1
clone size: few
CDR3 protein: CASSPRGSGRLDEQFF
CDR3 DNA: TGCGCCAGCAGCCCCAGAGGTAGCGGGAGGTTGGATGAGCAGTTCTTC

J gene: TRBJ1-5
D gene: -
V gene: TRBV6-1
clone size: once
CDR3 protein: CASSEVGAAPQHF
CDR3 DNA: TGTGCCAGCAGTGAAGTTGGGGCGGCGCCCCAGCATTTT

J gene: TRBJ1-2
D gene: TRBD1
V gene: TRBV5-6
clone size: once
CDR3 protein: CASSLAMTGVDYGYTF
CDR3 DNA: TGTGCCAGCAGCTTGGCCATGACAGGGGTCGACTATGGCTACACCTTC

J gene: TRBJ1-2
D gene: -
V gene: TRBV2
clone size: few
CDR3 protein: CASSASGEGYGYTF
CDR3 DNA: TGTGCCAGCAGCGCAAGCGGGGAAGGTTATGGCTACACCTTC

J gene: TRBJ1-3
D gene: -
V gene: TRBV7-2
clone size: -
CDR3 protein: CASSRQSEVISGNTIYF
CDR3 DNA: TGTGCCAGCAGCCGCCAATCGGAAGTGATCTCTGGAAACACCATATATTTT

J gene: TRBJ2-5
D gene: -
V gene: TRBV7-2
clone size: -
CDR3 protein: CASSFRYSSGQETQYF
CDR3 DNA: TGTGCCAGCAGCTTCCGGTATTCAAGCGGACAAGAGACCCAGTACTTC

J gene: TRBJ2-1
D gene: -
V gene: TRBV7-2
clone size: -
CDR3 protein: CASSLINEQFF
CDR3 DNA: TGTGCCAGCAGCTTGATTAATGAGCAGTTCTTC

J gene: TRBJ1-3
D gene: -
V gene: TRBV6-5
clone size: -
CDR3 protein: CASFGGIGNTIYF
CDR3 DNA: TGTGCCAGCTTCGGAGGAATCGGAAACACCATATATTTT

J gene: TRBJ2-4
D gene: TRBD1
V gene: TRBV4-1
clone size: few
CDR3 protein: CASRGQGEAKNIQYF
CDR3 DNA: TGCGCCAGCAGAGGACAGGGAGAAGCCAAAAACATTCAGTACTTC

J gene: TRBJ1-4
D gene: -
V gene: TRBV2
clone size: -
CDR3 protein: CASSYENGLGPAF
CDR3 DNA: TGTGCCAGCAGCTATGAGAACGGATTGGGGCCGGCTTTT

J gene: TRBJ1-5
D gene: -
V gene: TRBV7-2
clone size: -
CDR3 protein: CASSSTGFGQPQHF
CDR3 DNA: TGTGCCAGCAGCTCCACAGGGTTCGGTCAGCCCCAGCATTTT

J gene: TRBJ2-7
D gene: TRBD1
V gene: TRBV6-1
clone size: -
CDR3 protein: CASSIQGVYEQYF
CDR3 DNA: TGTGCCAGCAGTATACAGGGGGTCTACGAGCAGTACTTC

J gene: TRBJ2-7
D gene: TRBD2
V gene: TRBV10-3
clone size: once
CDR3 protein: CAIRDPGGYEQYF
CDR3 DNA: TGTGCCATCAGGGACCCGGGAGGCTACGAGCAGTACTTC

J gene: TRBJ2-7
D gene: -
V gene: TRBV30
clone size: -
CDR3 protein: CAWRLAGLEQYF
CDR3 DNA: TGTGCCTGGAGATTGGCGGGGCTCGAGCAGTACTTC

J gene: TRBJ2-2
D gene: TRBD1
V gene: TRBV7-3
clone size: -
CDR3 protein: CASSFHRGTGELFF
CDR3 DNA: TGTGCCAGCAGCTTTCACAGGGGCACCGGGGAGCTGTTTTTT

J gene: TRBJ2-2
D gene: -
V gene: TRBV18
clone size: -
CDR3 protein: CAVSGRNTGELFF
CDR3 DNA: TGTGCCGTATCGGGAAGGAACACCGGGGAGCTGTTTTTT

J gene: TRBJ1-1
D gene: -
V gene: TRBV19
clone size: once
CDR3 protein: CASCRGYTEAFF
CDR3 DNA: TGTGCCAGTTGCAGGGGATACACTGAAGCTTTCTTT

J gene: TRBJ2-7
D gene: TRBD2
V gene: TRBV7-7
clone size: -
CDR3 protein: CASSPISGSSYEQYF
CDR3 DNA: TGTGCCAGCAGCCCTATTAGCGGGAGCTCCTACGAGCAGTACTTC

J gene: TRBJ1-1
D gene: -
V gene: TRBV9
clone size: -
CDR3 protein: CASSPRPNTEAFF
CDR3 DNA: TGTGCCAGCAGCCCTCGCCCCAACACTGAAGCTTTCTTT

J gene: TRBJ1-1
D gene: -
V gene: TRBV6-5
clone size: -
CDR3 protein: CASRSGQLNTEAFF
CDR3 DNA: TGTGCCAGCAGATCGGGACAACTGAACACTGAAGCTTTCTTT

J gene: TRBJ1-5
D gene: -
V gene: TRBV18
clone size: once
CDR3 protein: CASSPRRGDQPQHF
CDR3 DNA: TGTGCCAGCTCACCACGACGGGGCGATCAGCCCCAGCATTTT

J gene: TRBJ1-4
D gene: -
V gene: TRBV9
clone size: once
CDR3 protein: CASSPAGPVEKLFF
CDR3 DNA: TGTGCCAGCAGCCCGGCGGGGCCGGTAGAAAAACTGTTTTTT

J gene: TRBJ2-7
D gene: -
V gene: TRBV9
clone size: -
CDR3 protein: CASSVGPGYEQYF
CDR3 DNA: TGTGCCAGCAGCGTAGGTCCGGGCTACGAGCAGTACTTC

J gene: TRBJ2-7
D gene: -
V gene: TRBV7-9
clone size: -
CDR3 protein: CASSLGLGLYEQYF
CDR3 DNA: TGTGCCAGCAGCTTGGGGTTGGGGTTATACGAGCAGTACTTC